Below, one T cell receptor beta chain is given with its context. The sample belongs to a study of cytomegalovirus exposure and HLA in healthy donors. Overall study: A previous analysis identified approximately 120 million unique TCR beta sequences derived from 180 million or so T cells.

V trimming: 6 bases; J trimming: 4 bases; junction bases outside the gene matches: 3. The CDR3 loop spans 14 amino acids. Germline V gives CDR1 SNHLY, CDR2 FYNNEI. Amplification used 60 Vbeta primers and 13 Jbeta primers. Some clones are missing from TCRdb's copy, which holds only in-frame ones; the method was immunoSEQ multiplex PCR. In the table there are over 90,000 clones, about two thirds of which are singletons. Specimen: PBMCs. This chain uses TRBV2 with TRBJ2-7; TRBD2 matches at 13 bases. This sequence originates from a woman between 50 and 59 years old in good health and CMV-seropositive. The CDR3 spells CASSRTSGSYEQYF. Here the CDR3 DNA reads TGTGCCAGCAGCCGGACTAGCGGGAGTTACGAGCAGTACTTC.